The rows below give T cell receptor beta chains drawn from one sample of a study of cytomegalovirus exposure and HLA in healthy donors. The data were produced by immunoSEQ multiplex PCR, yet TCRdb's version contains in-frame clones alone and is incomplete. The table records roughly 110,000 clones, under 80% of them present only once. Sequenced sample: PBMCs. The receptor source for this set is a woman between 50 and 59 years old in good health and CMV-seropositive. The CDR3 runs from the conserved cysteine through the conserved F or W. D genes are given only for firm matches. Clone size appears in some rows only: once, few, many, or a class for an expanded clone.

V gene: TRBV7-3
clone size: NA
D gene: TRBD1
J gene: TRBJ1-1
CDR3 DNA: TGTGCCAGCTCTGGACAGGTCGACACTGAAGCTTTCTTT
CDR3 protein: CASSGQVDTEAFF

V gene: TRBV7-9
clone size: NA
D gene: NA
J gene: TRBJ1-1
CDR3 DNA: TGTGCCAGCAGCCTCTGGGAGTACACTGAAGCTTTCTTT
CDR3 protein: CASSLWEYTEAFF

V gene: TRBV18
clone size: NA
D gene: NA
J gene: TRBJ2-5
CDR3 DNA: TGTGCCAGCTCCCTTTTCGGAGAGACCCAGTACTTC
CDR3 protein: CASSLFGETQYF

V gene: TRBV2
clone size: NA
D gene: TRBD1
J gene: TRBJ1-2
CDR3 DNA: TGTGCCAGCAGTGTGGGACAGGGGTATGGCTACACCTTC
CDR3 protein: CASSVGQGYGYTF

V gene: TRBV19
clone size: once
D gene: NA
J gene: TRBJ1-3
CDR3 DNA: TGTGCCAGTAGTAACTCGTTTGCGGGGAATCTCTCTGGAAACACCATATATTTT
CDR3 protein: CASSNSFAGNLSGNTIYF

V gene: TRBV7-3
clone size: NA
D gene: TRBD1
J gene: TRBJ2-3
CDR3 DNA: TGTGCCAGCAGCCGGACAGGGAGTACAGATACGCAGTATTTT
CDR3 protein: CASSRTGSTDTQYF

V gene: TRBV19
clone size: NA
D gene: TRBD2
J gene: TRBJ2-7
CDR3 DNA: TGTGCCAGTAGGACTAGCGGGGGGAGCTCCTACGAGCAGTACTTC
CDR3 protein: CASRTSGGSSYEQYF

V gene: TRBV19
clone size: NA
D gene: TRBD1
J gene: TRBJ2-1
CDR3 DNA: TGTGCCAGTAGTATTGACAGGGACCAATACAATGAGCAGTTCTTC
CDR3 protein: CASSIDRDQYNEQFF

V gene: TRBV10-3
clone size: NA
D gene: TRBD1
J gene: TRBJ1-2
CDR3 DNA: TGTGCCACTCAGACAGGGTCGAATGGCTACACCTTC
CDR3 protein: CATQTGSNGYTF

V gene: TRBV4-1
clone size: NA
D gene: TRBD2
J gene: TRBJ2-3
CDR3 DNA: TGCGCCAGCAGCCAAGAGGCGACTAGCGGGGGGAACACAGATACGCAGTATTTT
CDR3 protein: CASSQEATSGGNTDTQYF

V gene: TRBV7-2
clone size: NA
D gene: TRBD1
J gene: TRBJ1-1
CDR3 DNA: TGTGCCAGCAGCTTTAGGACAGGGGGCGAGAGGATCACTGAAGCTTTCTTT
CDR3 protein: CASSFRTGGERITEAFF

V gene: TRBV5-4
clone size: NA
D gene: NA
J gene: TRBJ2-3
CDR3 DNA: TGTGCCAGCAGCTCGAAACGGACATTAGGGACAGATACGCAGTATTTT
CDR3 protein: CASSSKRTLGTDTQYF

V gene: TRBV2
clone size: NA
D gene: TRBD1
J gene: TRBJ2-3
CDR3 DNA: TGTGCCAGCCGCCCGAACAGGGGTTGGGGCACAGATACGCAGTATTTT
CDR3 protein: CASRPNRGWGTDTQYF

V gene: TRBV7-2
clone size: NA
D gene: TRBD1
J gene: TRBJ1-2
CDR3 DNA: TGTGCCAGCAGCTCTTCACAGGGGAAGGGTGGCTACACCTTC
CDR3 protein: CASSSSQGKGGYTF

V gene: TRBV30
clone size: NA
D gene: NA
J gene: TRBJ1-1
CDR3 DNA: TGTGCCTGGACAGGACCCGGGAAAGCTTTCTTT
CDR3 protein: CAWTGPGKAFF

V gene: TRBV7-2
clone size: NA
D gene: NA
J gene: TRBJ1-1
CDR3 DNA: TGTGCCAGCAGCTTGAGTCTTGCCACTGAAGCTTTCTTT
CDR3 protein: CASSLSLATEAFF

V gene: TRBV5-6
clone size: once
D gene: NA
J gene: TRBJ1-1
CDR3 DNA: TGTGCCAGCAGCTTGCGCCCGGGCAGGGGCGATGAAGCTTTCTTT
CDR3 protein: CASSLRPGRGDEAFF

V gene: TRBV18
clone size: NA
D gene: NA
J gene: TRBJ1-1
CDR3 DNA: TGTGCCAGCTCACCACTTCAGGGGAAAACTGAAGCTTTCTTT
CDR3 protein: CASSPLQGKTEAFF

V gene: TRBV7-6
clone size: NA
D gene: NA
J gene: TRBJ1-4
CDR3 DNA: TGTGCCAGCGGCCCCACGGGTTACAATGAAAAACTGTTTTTT
CDR3 protein: CASGPTGYNEKLFF

V gene: TRBV11-3
clone size: NA
D gene: TRBD1
J gene: TRBJ2-1
CDR3 DNA: TGTGCCAGCAGCCGGACCCTAGGGGACAGGGTACTCAATGAGCAGTTCTTC
CDR3 protein: CASSRTLGDRVLNEQFF

V gene: TRBV7-2
clone size: few
D gene: TRBD1
J gene: TRBJ2-7
CDR3 DNA: TGTGCCAGCAGCTTACAGGGGGATTCCTACGAGCAGTACTTC
CDR3 protein: CASSLQGDSYEQYF

V gene: TRBV6-8
clone size: NA
D gene: TRBD2
J gene: TRBJ2-7
CDR3 DNA: TGTGCCAGCAGGGGAGGGTCGTCCTACGAGCAGTACTTC
CDR3 protein: CASRGGSSYEQYF

V gene: TRBV11-2
clone size: NA
D gene: TRBD1
J gene: TRBJ2-2
CDR3 DNA: TGTGCCAGCAGCTCCGACAGGGCCGGGGAGCTGTTTTTT
CDR3 protein: CASSSDRAGELFF

V gene: TRBV12-2
clone size: NA
D gene: NA
J gene: TRBJ2-5
CDR3 DNA: TGTGCAAGTCGCTTGCGGACGGGGACAGGGACGCAAGAGACCCAGTACTTC
CDR3 protein: CASRLRTGTGTQETQYF

V gene: TRBV15
clone size: NA
D gene: TRBD1
J gene: TRBJ2-1
CDR3 DNA: TGTGCCACCAGCAGAGACACCGGGGACAGGCGATACAATGAGCAGTTCTTC
CDR3 protein: CATSRDTGDRRYNEQFF

V gene: TRBV19
clone size: once
D gene: TRBD1
J gene: TRBJ1-5
CDR3 DNA: TGTGCCAGTAGAAAACCGGGACAGGGGTTGTTGGGCAATCAGCCCCAGCATTTT
CDR3 protein: CASRKPGQGLLGNQPQHF

V gene: TRBV7-8
clone size: NA
D gene: TRBD1
J gene: TRBJ1-1
CDR3 DNA: TGTGCCAGCAGCTTCCGGGACAGGGTGGACACTGAAGCTTTCTTT
CDR3 protein: CASSFRDRVDTEAFF

V gene: TRBV5-1
clone size: NA
D gene: NA
J gene: TRBJ2-1
CDR3 DNA: TGCGCCAGCAGCTTGGCCCTAGCCAATGAGCAGTTCTTC
CDR3 protein: CASSLALANEQFF

V gene: TRBV5-5
clone size: NA
D gene: NA
J gene: TRBJ1-5
CDR3 DNA: TGTGCCAGCAGCTCGGCGGGGGGCAGGGATTTTTATAGCAATCAGCCCCAGCATTTT
CDR3 protein: CASSSAGGRDFYSNQPQHF

V gene: TRBV20-1
clone size: NA
D gene: NA
J gene: TRBJ2-1
CDR3 DNA: TGCAGTGCTTTACTAGTAATGCCGTTCTTC
CDR3 protein: CSALLVMPFF

V gene: TRBV7-9
clone size: NA
D gene: NA
J gene: TRBJ1-1
CDR3 DNA: TGTGCCAGCAGCCCAATGGAAGGAGGGTTGGGTGGGACTGAAGCTTTCTTT
CDR3 protein: CASSPMEGGLGGTEAFF

V gene: TRBV7-2
clone size: NA
D gene: NA
J gene: TRBJ2-1
CDR3 DNA: TGCGCCAGCAGCCCGGCCAGGAACAACAATGAGCAGTTCTTC
CDR3 protein: CASSPARNNNEQFF

V gene: TRBV4-1
clone size: NA
D gene: NA
J gene: TRBJ2-7
CDR3 DNA: TGCGCCAGCAGCCAAGTCTTGGGGAGCTCCTACGAGCAGTACTTC
CDR3 protein: CASSQVLGSSYEQYF

V gene: TRBV10-3
clone size: NA
D gene: TRBD1
J gene: TRBJ2-2
CDR3 DNA: TGTGCCATCAGTGAGTCCTTGGGGACAGGAGGGACCGGGGAGCTGTTTTTT
CDR3 protein: CAISESLGTGGTGELFF

V gene: TRBV5-1
clone size: NA
D gene: NA
J gene: TRBJ2-1
CDR3 DNA: TGCGCCAGCAGCTTAATAGAGATGAATGAGCAGTTCTTC
CDR3 protein: CASSLIEMNEQFF

V gene: TRBV27
clone size: NA
D gene: NA
J gene: TRBJ2-5
CDR3 DNA: TGTGCCAGCAGCCAGGGGTGGGGACCCCAAGAGACCCAGTACTTC
CDR3 protein: CASSQGWGPQETQYF

V gene: TRBV27
clone size: NA
D gene: NA
J gene: TRBJ1-6
CDR3 DNA: TGTGCCAGCAGTTTATTAAATTCACCCCTCCACTTT
CDR3 protein: CASSLLNSPLHF

V gene: TRBV28
clone size: NA
D gene: NA
J gene: TRBJ2-1
CDR3 DNA: TGTGCCAGCAGCCTGGACATCCGAAAAGCTAGGAGCTCTTACAATGAGCAGTTCTTC
CDR3 protein: CASSLDIRKARSSYNEQFF

V gene: TRBV5-4
clone size: NA
D gene: NA
J gene: TRBJ1-2
CDR3 DNA: TGTGCCAGCAGCTTGGGACAGCGCAACTATGGCTACACCTTC
CDR3 protein: CASSLGQRNYGYTF

V gene: TRBV10-2
clone size: NA
D gene: TRBD1
J gene: TRBJ2-7
CDR3 DNA: TGCGCCAGCAGACTGGACAGGGTCGGTTCCTACGAGCAGTACTTC
CDR3 protein: CASRLDRVGSYEQYF

V gene: TRBV30
clone size: NA
D gene: NA
J gene: TRBJ2-5
CDR3 DNA: TGTGCCTGGAGTCCCGGAGAGACCCAGTACTTC
CDR3 protein: CAWSPGETQYF

V gene: TRBV7-9
clone size: NA
D gene: NA
J gene: TRBJ1-2
CDR3 DNA: TGTGCCAGCAGCTTAGAGCCGGCGGGATCACATGGCTACACCTTC
CDR3 protein: CASSLEPAGSHGYTF

V gene: TRBV19
clone size: NA
D gene: TRBD1
J gene: TRBJ1-1
CDR3 DNA: TGTGCCAGTAGTACTCTAGGGACAGGGTTGAACACTGAAGCTTTCTTT
CDR3 protein: CASSTLGTGLNTEAFF

V gene: TRBV18
clone size: NA
D gene: NA
J gene: TRBJ2-3
CDR3 DNA: TGTGCCAGCTCACCACCCGGGAGTGGTCCAGATACGCAGTATTTT
CDR3 protein: CASSPPGSGPDTQYF

V gene: TRBV18
clone size: NA
D gene: NA
J gene: TRBJ2-1
CDR3 DNA: TGTGCCAGCTCCCTCTTAGACAGTGGCGACAATGAGCAGTTCTTC
CDR3 protein: CASSLLDSGDNEQFF

V gene: TRBV27
clone size: NA
D gene: NA
J gene: TRBJ2-6
CDR3 DNA: TGTGCCAGCAGTTTACTAGCTAGCTCTGGGGCCAACGTCCTGACTTTC
CDR3 protein: CASSLLASSGANVLTF

V gene: TRBV28
clone size: once
D gene: NA
J gene: TRBJ1-2
CDR3 DNA: TGTGCCAGCAGTTTATCTAGGGGGTGGCTGGGCTACACCTTC
CDR3 protein: CASSLSRGWLGYTF

V gene: TRBV7-3
clone size: NA
D gene: TRBD1
J gene: TRBJ1-2
CDR3 DNA: TGTGCCAGCAGCTTAGCTCCAGGGGGCTTTAATGGCTACACCTTC
CDR3 protein: CASSLAPGGFNGYTF

V gene: TRBV7-2
clone size: NA
D gene: NA
J gene: TRBJ1-1
CDR3 DNA: TGTGCCAGCAGCGTCCGGGTCCTCGGGTGGTCCACTGAAGCTTTCTTT
CDR3 protein: CASSVRVLGWSTEAFF

V gene: TRBV28
clone size: NA
D gene: TRBD1
J gene: TRBJ1-5
CDR3 DNA: TGTGCCAGCAGCACAGGGGGACGCCGGTGGCCCCAGCATTTT
CDR3 protein: CASSTGGRRWPQHF

V gene: TRBV7-2
clone size: NA
D gene: NA
J gene: TRBJ1-1
CDR3 DNA: TGTGCCAGCAGCTTAGTCTCGGACTTGAACACTGAAGCTTTCTTT
CDR3 protein: CASSLVSDLNTEAFF

V gene: TRBV25-1
clone size: few
D gene: NA
J gene: TRBJ2-5
CDR3 DNA: TGTGCCAGCAGTGAACTCCGGGACTGGCAAGAGACCCAGTACTTC
CDR3 protein: CASSELRDWQETQYF

V gene: TRBV30
clone size: NA
D gene: NA
J gene: TRBJ1-2
CDR3 DNA: TGTGCCTGGGGGAGGGAAGGGGGCTACACCTTC
CDR3 protein: CAWGREGGYTF

V gene: TRBV5-1
clone size: NA
D gene: NA
J gene: TRBJ2-3
CDR3 DNA: TGCGCCAGCAGCACCGGACAGCGCACAGATACGCAGTATTTT
CDR3 protein: CASSTGQRTDTQYF

V gene: TRBV15
clone size: NA
D gene: NA
J gene: TRBJ2-2
CDR3 DNA: TGTGCCACCAGCAGAGAACCCCTTCGAGGCACCGGGGAGCTGTTTTTT
CDR3 protein: CATSREPLRGTGELFF

V gene: TRBV28
clone size: few
D gene: NA
J gene: TRBJ2-2
CDR3 DNA: TGTGCCAGCAGCCCGACAGCTCCGAACACCGGGGAGCTGTTTTTT
CDR3 protein: CASSPTAPNTGELFF